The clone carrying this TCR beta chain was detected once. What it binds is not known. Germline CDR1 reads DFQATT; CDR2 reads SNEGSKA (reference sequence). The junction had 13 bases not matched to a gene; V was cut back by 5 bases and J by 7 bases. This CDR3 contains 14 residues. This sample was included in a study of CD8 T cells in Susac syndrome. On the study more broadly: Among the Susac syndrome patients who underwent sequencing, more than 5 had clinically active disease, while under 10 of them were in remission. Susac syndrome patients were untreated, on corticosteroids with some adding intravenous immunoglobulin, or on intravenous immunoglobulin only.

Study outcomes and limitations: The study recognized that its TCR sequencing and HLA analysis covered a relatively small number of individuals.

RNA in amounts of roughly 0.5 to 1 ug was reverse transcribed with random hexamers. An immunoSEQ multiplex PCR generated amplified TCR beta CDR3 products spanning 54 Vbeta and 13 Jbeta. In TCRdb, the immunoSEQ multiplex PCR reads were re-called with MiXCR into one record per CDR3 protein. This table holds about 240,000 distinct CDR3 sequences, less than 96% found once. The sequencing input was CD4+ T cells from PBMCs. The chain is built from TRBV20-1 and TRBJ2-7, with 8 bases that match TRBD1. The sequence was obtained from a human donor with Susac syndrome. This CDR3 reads CSAGRDRTLGEQYF. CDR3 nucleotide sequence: TGCAGTGCTGGCCGGGACAGGACTTTAGGGGAGCAGTACTTC.